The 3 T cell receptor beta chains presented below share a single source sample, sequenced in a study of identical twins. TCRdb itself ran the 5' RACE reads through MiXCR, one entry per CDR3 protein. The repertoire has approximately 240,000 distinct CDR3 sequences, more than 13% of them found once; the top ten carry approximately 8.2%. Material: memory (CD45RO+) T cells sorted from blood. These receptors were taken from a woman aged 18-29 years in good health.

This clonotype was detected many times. CDR3 in amino acids: CASSNRAWDNEQFF. The CDR3 coding sequence is TGTGCCAGCAGTAACAGGGCGTGGGACAATGAGCAGTTCTTC. The genes are TRBV12-3 or TRBV12-4 and TRBJ2-1; possibly TRBD1 for D (6 bases). Trimming stripped 5 bases from V and 5 bases from J, with 13 bases between. This CDR3 is built from 14 residues.

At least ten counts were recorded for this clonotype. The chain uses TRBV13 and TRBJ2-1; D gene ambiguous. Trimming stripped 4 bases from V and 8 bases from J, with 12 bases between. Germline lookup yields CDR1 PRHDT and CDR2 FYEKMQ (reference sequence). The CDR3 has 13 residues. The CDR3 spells CASSCDTFDEQFF. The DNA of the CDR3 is TGTGCCAGCAGCTGCGATACTTTCGATGAGCAGTTCTTC. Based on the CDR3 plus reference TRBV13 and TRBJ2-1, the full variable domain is AAGVIQSPRHLIKEKRETATLKCYPIPRHDTVYWYQQGPGQDPQFLISFYEKMQSDKGSIPDRFSAQQFSDYHSELNMSSLELGDSALYFCASSCDTFDEQFFGPGTRLTVL.

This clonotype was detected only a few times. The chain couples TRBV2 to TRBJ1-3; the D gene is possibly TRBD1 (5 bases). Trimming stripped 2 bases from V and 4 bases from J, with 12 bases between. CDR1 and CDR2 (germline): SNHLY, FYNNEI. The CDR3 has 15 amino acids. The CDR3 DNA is TGTGCCAGCAGTGAAAGTAGGGGTGGAGGAAACACCATATATTTT. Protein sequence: CASSESRGGGNTIYF.